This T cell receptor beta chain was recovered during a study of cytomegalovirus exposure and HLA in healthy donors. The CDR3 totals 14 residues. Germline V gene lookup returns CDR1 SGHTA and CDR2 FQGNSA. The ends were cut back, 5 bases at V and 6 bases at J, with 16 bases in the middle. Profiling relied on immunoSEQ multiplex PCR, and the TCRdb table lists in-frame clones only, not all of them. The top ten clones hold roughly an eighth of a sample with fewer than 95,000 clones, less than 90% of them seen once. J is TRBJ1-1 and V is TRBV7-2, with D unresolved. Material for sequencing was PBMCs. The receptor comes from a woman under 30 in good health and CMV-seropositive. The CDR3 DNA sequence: TGTGCCAGCAGCCCCCCTTCAAATTCGGCTGAAGCTTTCTTT. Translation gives CASSPPSNSAEAFF.